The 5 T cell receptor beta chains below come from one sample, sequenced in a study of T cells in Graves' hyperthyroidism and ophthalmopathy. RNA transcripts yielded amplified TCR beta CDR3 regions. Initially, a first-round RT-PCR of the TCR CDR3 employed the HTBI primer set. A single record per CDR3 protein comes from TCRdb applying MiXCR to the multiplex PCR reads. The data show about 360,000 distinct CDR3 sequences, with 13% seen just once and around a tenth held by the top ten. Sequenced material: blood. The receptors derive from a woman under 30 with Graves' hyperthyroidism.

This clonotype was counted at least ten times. CDR3 DNA sequence: TGTGCCAGCAGTGTTCTCCGGGACCCACCTGGAGGAAACATTCAGTACTTC. Protein sequence: CASSVLRDPPGGNIQYF. V usage is TRBV28 and J usage is TRBJ2-4; D may be TRBD1 or TRBD2 (5 bases each). Germline V gene sequence: CDR1 MDHEN, CDR2 SYDVKM. This CDR3 spans 17 amino acids. V was shortened by 5 bases and J by 6 bases, with 23 bases between the two germline ends.

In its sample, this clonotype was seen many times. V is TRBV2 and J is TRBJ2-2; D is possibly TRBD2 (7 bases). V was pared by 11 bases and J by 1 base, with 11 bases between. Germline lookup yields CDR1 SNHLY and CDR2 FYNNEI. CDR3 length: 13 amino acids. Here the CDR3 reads CAGGGQNTGELFF. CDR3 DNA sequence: TGTGCCGGGGGGGGCCAGAACACCGGGGAGCTGTTTTTT.

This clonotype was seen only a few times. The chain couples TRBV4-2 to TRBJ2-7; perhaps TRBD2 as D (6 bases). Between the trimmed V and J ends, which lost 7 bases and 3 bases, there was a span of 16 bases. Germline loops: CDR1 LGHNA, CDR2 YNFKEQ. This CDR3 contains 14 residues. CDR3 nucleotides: TGTGCCAGCAACCCCAGGGAGGAGGGCTACGAGCAGTACTTC. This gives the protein CASNPREEGYEQYF.

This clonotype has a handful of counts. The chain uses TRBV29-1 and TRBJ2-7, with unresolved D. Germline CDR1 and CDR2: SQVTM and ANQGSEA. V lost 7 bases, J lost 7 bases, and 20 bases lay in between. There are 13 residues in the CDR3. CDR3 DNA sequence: TGCAGCGCTGGTTTTAGCAGCCCGTTTGAGCAGTACTTC. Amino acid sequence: CSAGFSSPFEQYF.

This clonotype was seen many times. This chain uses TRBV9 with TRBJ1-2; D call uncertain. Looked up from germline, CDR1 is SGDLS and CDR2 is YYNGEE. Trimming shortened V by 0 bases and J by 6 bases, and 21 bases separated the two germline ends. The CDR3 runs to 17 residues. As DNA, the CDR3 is TGTGCCAGCAGCGTAGGGGTGGCAGGCCTCTCTATTAATGGCTACACCTTC. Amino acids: CASSVGVAGLSINGYTF. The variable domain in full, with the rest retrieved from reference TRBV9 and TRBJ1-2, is DSGVTQTPKHLITATGQRVTLRCSPRSGDLSVYWYQQSLDQGLQFLIQYYNGEERAKGNILERFSAQQFPDLHSELNLSSLELGDSALYFCASSVGVAGLSINGYTFGSGTRLTVV.